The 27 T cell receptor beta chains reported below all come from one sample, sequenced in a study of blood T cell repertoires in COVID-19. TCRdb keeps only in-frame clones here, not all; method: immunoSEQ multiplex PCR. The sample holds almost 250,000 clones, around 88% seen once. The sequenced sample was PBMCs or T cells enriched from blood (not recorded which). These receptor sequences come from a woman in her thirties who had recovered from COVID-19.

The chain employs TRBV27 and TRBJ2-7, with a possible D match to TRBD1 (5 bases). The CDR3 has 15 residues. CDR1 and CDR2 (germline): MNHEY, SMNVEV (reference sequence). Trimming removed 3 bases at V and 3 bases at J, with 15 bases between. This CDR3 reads CASSFSGGRVYEQYF. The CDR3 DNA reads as TGTGCCAGCAGTTTCTCCGGTGGCAGGGTCTACGAGCAGTACTTC.

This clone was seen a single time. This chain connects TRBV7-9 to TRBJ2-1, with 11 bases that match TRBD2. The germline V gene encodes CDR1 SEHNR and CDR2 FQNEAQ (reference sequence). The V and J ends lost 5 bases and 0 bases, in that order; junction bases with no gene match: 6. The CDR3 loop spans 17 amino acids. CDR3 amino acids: CASSGGTSGSSYNEQFF. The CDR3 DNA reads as TGTGCCAGCAGCGGAGGGACTAGCGGAAGCTCCTACAATGAGCAGTTCTTC.

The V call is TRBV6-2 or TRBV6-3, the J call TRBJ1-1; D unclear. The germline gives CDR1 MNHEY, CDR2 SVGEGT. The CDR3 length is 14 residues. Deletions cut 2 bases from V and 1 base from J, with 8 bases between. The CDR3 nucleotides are TGTGCCAGCAGTTACGGCAGAACGAACACTGAAGCTTTCTTT. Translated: CASSYGRTNTEAFF.

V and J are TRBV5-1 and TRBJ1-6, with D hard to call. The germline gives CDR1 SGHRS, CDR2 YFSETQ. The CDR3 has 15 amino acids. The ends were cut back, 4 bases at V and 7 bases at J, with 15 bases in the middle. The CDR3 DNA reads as TGCGCCAGCAGCCCCCTGGAAAGCGGGAATTCACCCCTCCACTTT. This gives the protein CASSPLESGNSPLHF.

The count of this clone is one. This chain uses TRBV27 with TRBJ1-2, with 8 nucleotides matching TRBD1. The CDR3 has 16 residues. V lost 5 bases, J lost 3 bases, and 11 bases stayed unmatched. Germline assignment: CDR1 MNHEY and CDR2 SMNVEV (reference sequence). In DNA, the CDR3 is TGTGCCAGCAGTGCCCGCCGGGACAGGCGATACTATGGCTACACCTTC. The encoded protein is CASSARRDRRYYGYTF.

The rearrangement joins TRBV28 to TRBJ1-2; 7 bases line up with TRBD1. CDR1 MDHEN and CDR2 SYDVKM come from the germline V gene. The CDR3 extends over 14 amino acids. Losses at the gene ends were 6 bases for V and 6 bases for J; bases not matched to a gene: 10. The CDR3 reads CASRPFDRDDGYTF. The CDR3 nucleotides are TGTGCCAGCAGGCCCTTTGACAGGGACGATGGCTACACCTTC.

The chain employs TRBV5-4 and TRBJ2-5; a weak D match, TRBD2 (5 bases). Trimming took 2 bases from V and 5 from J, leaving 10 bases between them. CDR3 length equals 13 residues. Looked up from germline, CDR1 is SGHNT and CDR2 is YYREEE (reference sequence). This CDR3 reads CASSLEGRETQYF. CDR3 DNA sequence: TGTGCCAGCAGCTTAGAGGGCCGGGAGACCCAGTACTTC.

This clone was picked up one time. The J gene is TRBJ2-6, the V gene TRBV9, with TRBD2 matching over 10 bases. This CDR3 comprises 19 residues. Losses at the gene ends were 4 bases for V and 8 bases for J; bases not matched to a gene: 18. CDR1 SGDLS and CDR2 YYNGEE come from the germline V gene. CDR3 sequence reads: CASSPLPGTSEGRTNVLTF. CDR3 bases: TGTGCCAGCAGCCCACTTCCCGGGACTAGCGAAGGTCGGACCAACGTCCTGACTTTC. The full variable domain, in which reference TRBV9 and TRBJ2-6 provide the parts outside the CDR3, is DSGVTQTPKHLITATGQRVTLRCSPRSGDLSVYWYQQSLDQGLQFLIQYYNGEERAKGNILERFSAQQFPDLHSELNLSSLELGDSALYFCASSPLPGTSEGRTNVLTFGAGSRLTVL.

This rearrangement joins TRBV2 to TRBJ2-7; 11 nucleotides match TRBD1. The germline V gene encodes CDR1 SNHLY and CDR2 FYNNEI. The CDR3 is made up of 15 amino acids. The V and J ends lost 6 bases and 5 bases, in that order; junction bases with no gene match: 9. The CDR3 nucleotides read TGTGCCAGCAGAACAAGGACAGGGGGCCTCAACGAGCAGTACTTC. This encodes CASRTRTGGLNEQYF.

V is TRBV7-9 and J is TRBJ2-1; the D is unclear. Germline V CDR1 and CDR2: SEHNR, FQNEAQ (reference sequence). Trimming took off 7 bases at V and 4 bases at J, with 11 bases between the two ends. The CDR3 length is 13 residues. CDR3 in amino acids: CASISSRYNEQFF. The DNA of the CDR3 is TGTGCCAGCATTTCTAGTCGGTACAATGAGCAGTTCTTC.

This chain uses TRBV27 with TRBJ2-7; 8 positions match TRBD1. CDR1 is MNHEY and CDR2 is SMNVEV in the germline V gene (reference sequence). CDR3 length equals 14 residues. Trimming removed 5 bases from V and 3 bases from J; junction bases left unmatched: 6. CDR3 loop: CASSAGTGYYEQYF. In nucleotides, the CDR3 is TGTGCCAGCAGTGCCGGGACAGGCTACTACGAGCAGTACTTC.

The CDR3 nucleotides are TGCGCCAGCAGCTTCCGACCCGGGACAGGGCCCAGCTCTGGAAACACCATATATTTT. It codes for CASSFRPGTGPSSGNTIYF. The chain employs TRBV5-1 and TRBJ1-3; 9 nucleotides match TRBD1. Looked up from germline, CDR1 is SGHRS and CDR2 is YFSETQ. This CDR3 spans 19 amino acids. V shed 2 bases and J 0 bases; nucleotides not matched to a gene: 12.

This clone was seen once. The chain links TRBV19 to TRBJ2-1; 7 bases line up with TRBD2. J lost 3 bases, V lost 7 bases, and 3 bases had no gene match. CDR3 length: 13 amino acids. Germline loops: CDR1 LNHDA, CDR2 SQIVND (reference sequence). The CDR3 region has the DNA TGTGCCAGTAAACTAGCGCGCTACAATGAGCAGTTCTTC. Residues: CASKLARYNEQFF.

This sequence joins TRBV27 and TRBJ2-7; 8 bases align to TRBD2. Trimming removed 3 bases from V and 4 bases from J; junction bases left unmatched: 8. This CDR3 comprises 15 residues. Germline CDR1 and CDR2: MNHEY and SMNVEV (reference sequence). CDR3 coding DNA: TGTGCCAGCAGTTTTTCCGTACTAGCGGATTACGAGCAGTACTTC. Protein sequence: CASSFSVLADYEQYF.

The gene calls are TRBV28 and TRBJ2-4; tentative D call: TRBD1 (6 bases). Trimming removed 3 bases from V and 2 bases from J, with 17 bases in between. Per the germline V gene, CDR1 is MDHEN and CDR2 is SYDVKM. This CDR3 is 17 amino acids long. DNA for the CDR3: TGTGCCAGCAGTTTTGGATTGGGCAGGGGAACCAAAAACATTCAGTACTTC. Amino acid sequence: CASSFGLGRGTKNIQYF.

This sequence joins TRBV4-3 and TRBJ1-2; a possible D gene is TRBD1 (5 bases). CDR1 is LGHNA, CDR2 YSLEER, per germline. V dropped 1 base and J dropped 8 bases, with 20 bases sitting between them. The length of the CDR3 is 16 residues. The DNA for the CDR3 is TGCGCCAGCAGCCAAGCCCGGGGGGGTGGGGAAGGAGGCTACACCTTC. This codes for CASSQARGGGEGGYTF.

In nucleotides, the CDR3 is TGTGCCACCAGCAGAGATGGGAGCCCGACAGGTATAAACACTGAAGCTTTCTTT. The encoded protein is CATSRDGSPTGINTEAFF. This sequence joins TRBV15 and TRBJ1-1, with a tentative D call TRBD1 (6 bases). The germline gives CDR1 LNHNV, CDR2 YYDKDF (reference sequence). The CDR3 consists of 18 residues. V lost 0 bases and J 2 bases, leaving 19 bases between the germline ends. Full variable domain (remainder filled in from reference TRBV15 and TRBJ1-1): DAMVIQNPRYQVTQFGKPVTLSCSQTLNHNVMYWYQQKSSQAPKLLFHYYDKDFNNEADTPDNFQSRRPNTSFCFLDIRSPGLGDTAMYLCATSRDGSPTGINTEAFFGQGTRLTVV.

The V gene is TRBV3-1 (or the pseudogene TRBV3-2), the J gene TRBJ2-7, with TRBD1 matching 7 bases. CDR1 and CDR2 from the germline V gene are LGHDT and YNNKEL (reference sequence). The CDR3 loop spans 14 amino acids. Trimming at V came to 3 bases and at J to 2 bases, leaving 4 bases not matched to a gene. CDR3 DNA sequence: TGTGCCAGCAGCCAGCGGCAGGGGGCCTACGAGCAGTACTTC. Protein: CASSQRQGAYEQYF.

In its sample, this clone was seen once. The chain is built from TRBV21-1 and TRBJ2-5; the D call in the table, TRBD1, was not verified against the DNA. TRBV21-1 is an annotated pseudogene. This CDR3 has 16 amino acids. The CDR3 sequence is CASSKEAPSGQETQYF. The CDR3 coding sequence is TGTGCCAGCAGCAAAGAGGCGCCATCAGGGCAAGAGACCCAGTACTTC.

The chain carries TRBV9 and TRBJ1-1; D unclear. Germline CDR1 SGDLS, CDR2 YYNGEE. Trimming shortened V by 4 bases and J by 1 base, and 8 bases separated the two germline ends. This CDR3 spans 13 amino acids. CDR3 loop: CASSSGRNTEAFF. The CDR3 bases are TGTGCCAGCAGCAGCGGGCGGAACACTGAAGCTTTCTTT.

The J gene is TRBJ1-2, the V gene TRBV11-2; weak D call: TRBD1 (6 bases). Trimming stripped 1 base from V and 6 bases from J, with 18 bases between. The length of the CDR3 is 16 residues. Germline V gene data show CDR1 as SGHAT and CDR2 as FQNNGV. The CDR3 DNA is TGTGCCAGCAGCTTAGTAGGTCAGGGGCAGGGGAATGGCTACACCTTC. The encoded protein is CASSLVGQGQGNGYTF. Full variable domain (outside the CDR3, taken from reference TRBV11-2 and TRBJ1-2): EAGVAQSPRYKIIEKRQSVAFWCNPISGHATLYWYQQILGQGPKLLIQFQNNGVVDDSQLPKDRFSAERLKGVDSTLKIQPAKLEDSAVYLCASSLVGQGQGNGYTFGSGTRLTVV.

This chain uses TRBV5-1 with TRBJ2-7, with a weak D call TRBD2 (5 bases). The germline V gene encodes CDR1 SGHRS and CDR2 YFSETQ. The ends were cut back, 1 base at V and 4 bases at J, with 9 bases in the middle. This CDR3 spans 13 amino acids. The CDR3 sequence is CASSLREGYEQYF. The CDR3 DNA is TGCGCCAGCAGCTTGAGAGAGGGATACGAGCAGTACTTC.

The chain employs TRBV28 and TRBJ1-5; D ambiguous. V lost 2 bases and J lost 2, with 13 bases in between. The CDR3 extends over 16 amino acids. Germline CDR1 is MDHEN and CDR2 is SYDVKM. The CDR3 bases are TGTGCCAGCAGTTTAATTAGCCCCGATGGCAATCAGCCCCAGCATTTT. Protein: CASSLISPDGNQPQHF.

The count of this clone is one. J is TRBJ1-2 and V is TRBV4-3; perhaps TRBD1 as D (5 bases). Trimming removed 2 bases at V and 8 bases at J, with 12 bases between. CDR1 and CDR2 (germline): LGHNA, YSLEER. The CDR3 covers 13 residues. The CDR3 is CASSQPGYGGYTF. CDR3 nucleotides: TGCGCCAGCAGCCAACCAGGGTACGGCGGCTACACCTTC.

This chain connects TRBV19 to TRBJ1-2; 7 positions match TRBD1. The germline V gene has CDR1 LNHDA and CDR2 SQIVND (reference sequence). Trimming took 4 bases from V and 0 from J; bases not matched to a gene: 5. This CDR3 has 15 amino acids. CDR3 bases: TGTGCCAGTAGTACCGGGACAGCCACTAACTATGGCTACACCTTC. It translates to CASSTGTATNYGYTF.

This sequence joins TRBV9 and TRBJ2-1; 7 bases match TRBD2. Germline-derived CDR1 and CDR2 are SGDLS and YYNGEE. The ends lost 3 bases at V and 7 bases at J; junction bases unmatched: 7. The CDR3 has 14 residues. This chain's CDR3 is CASSAEGRVNEQFF. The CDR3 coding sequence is TGTGCCAGCAGCGCAGAAGGGAGGGTGAATGAGCAGTTCTTC.

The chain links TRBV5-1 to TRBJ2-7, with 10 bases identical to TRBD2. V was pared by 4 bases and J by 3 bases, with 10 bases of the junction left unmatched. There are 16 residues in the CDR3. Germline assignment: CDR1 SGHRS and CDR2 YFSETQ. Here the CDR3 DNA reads TGCGCCAGCAGCCCCGTGGCAGCGGGAGGGGACTACGAGCAGTACTTC. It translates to CASSPVAAGGDYEQYF.